This T cell receptor (beta chain) appears in the sequencing data of a study of Graves' ophthalmopathy and Graves' hyperthyroidism. As diagnostic evidence, clinical symptoms, serum thyroxine, TRAb, thyroid ultrasound and orbital computed tomography were relied upon. Points from the study as a whole: Most thyroid-expanded clonotypes exceeding 0.001 frequency were also found in blood.

This clonotype was detected ten times or more. Its antigen is not identified. Amplification targeted the TCR beta CDR3 regions, with RNA transcripts as the source material. First-round RT-PCR relied on HTBI primers, and a second-round multiplex PCR came next. TCRdb used MiXCR to reprocess the multiplex PCR reads, holding one entry per CDR3 protein. In the table there are some 1.1 million distinct CDR3 sequences, about 35% of which are singletons. This CDR3 region has 15 residues. Germline loops: CDR1 KGHDR, CDR2 SFDVKD. The J segment lost 4 bases and the V segment lost 5 bases, leaving 7 bases of the junction unmatched.

This TCR derives from an adult man with Graves' hyperthyroidism. The chain employs TRBV24-1 and TRBJ2-5; 9 positions match TRBD1. Sequences were obtained from peripheral blood or thyroid tissue (not recorded which). Here the CDR3 DNA reads TGTGCCACCAGTGGTGGGACAGGGACGCTAGAGACCCAGTACTTC. It yields the protein CATSGGTGTLETQYF.